Reported below is one T cell receptor (beta chain). Its recognized antigen is unknown. No much larger clone is present one base from it, and per-base qualities are unavailable. This entry belongs to a study of graft-versus-host responses after intestinal transplantation (dated by TCRdb to the early 2020s). Regarding the research as a whole: Recipients received multivisceral, liver-intestinal, or isolated intestinal transplants. After intestinal transplantation, graft-versus-host and host-versus-graft alloreactive T cell clones in the graft, circulation and bone marrow were tracked using bulk TCR-beta CDR3 sequencing. Every recipient was given anti-thymocyte globulin induction, then maintenance tacrolimus and steroids for around three years. Donor T cell macrochimerism was defined as a peak of at least 4% donor T cells among recipient peripheral blood mononuclear cells. Alloreactive clones were identified by sequencing pre-transplant mixed lymphocyte reaction products and comparing them with unstimulated pre-transplant donor and recipient T cells. The cohort enrolled under 30 intestinal transplant recipients, one of whom was a retransplant, and a few patients without pretransplant specimens were excluded. Rather than being sequenced by the commercial service, samples from a few later patients were sequenced in-house on an Illumina MiSeq and processed with MiXCR.

The library came from the immunoSEQ multiplex PCR assay. High-throughput TCR-beta CDR3 sequencing of genomic DNA from most patients was performed by Adaptive Biotechnologies. As for the authors' bioinformatics: Adaptive's ImmunoSEQ software was the source of the TCR sequencing data for roughly 19 patients, while a few other patients were processed with MiXCR and VDJtools. CDR3 nucleotide sequences shared between donor and recipient were removed because the origin of such sequences could not be assigned. To be classed as alloreactive, a clone needed at least 2-fold expansion over unstimulated cells and a minimum CFSE-low frequency of 0.002% (template counts) or 0.001% (read counts). Mappable clones were those detected in sequenced pre-transplant spleen, lymph node, or MLR CFSE-low populations of the donor or recipient. The cumulative frequency of alloreactive clones was calculated as a percentage of all sequences, weighted by copy number. Held by TCRdb, this immuneACCESS table contains in-frame sequences only and omits some clones. Under half of the omission traces to an unresolved V gene where checked; the cause of the rest is unknown. Clone size and V and J calls were adopted from that table, with D and trimming inferred from the DNA. The sample records around 9,000 clones, more than 85% of which are singletons. The top ten clonotypes cover under 2.5% of the sample.

Overall study results and their limits: GvH clones were found in recipient bone marrow, and some of the GvH clones appeared earlier in ileal mucosa or blood, which is consistent with an intestinal mucosal origin. In the allografts of patients with donor T cell macrochimerism, GvH to HvG T cell clonal ratios were high. Conclusions were limited by the relatively low number and heterogeneity of intestinal transplant patients. Early after transplant, peak levels of circulating GvH clones were found to be associated with declines in HvG clones.

Blood samples were collected up to 4 times in the first month after transplant and then at least monthly when available. The CDR3 starts with the cysteine, ends with the phenylalanine, and has 15 residues. Kept here is only the CDR3 DNA, which spans 45 bases and is read in frame from base 1. After removal of 1 base from V and 5 bases from J, the junction retains 7 bases not matched to a gene. CDR1 and CDR2 (SGHRS, YFSETQ) derive from the germline V gene. The material sequenced was PBMCs, taken 11 days after intestinal transplantation. This clonotype originated in a human patient who received an intestinal transplant, so some T cells may come from the graft donor. Recombination linked TRBV5-1 to TRBJ2-5; 8 central bases correspond to TRBD2. The CDR3 is CASSLFPGGDETQYF. The DNA is as follows: TGCGCCAGCAGCTTGTTTCCGGGAGGGGATGAGACCCAGTACTTC.